The T cell receptor (beta chain) under discussion was sequenced for a study of blood T cell repertoires in COVID-19 (dated by TCRdb to about 2020). Some background on the complete study: Samples from collaborators originated in the United States, Italy and Spain and spanned both the acute and convalescent phases of COVID-19. The material from the prospective study consisted of cDNA or gDNA derived from T cells, B-cell-depleted T cells, or PBMCs. Subjects who had been exposed to COVID-19, were actively infected with it, or had recovered from it provided the deeply sampled blood TCRbeta repertoires that made up the dataset. The repertoires were released in a freely available public database intended as a resource for research on the immune response to SARS-CoV-2. The samples were drawn from two sources: the first 160 participants of the ongoing ImmuneRACE study, and 950 to 1,500 subjects contributed by 6 global collaborators. The sample metadata nearly always contained a de-identified subject ID, COVID-19 status, age in years and sex. Where available, HLA class I and class II types were obtained from metadata supplied by the sample provider rather than from assay-based typing.

Remarks on this clone: Its cognate antigen has yet to be identified. Qualities for individual bases were not recorded, and no much larger clone is one base off.

TCRbeta CDR3 regions were amplified from genomic DNA using the immunoSEQ Assay, a bias-controlled multiplex PCR. The study's processing was this. The number of nucleated cells in each sample was estimated from the amplification of reference gene primers within the assay. Sequence reads were collapsed and filtered to measure the absolute abundance of every unique TCRbeta CDR3 rearrangement. For each sample, productive Simpson clonality was calculated as the square root of Simpson's diversity index over productive rearrangements. What TCRdb holds here is the immuneACCESS table cut down to in-frame rearrangements. Part of the clones is not present; checked against another copy, under half of the missing clones reflect an unresolved V gene, and the others are unexplained. That table is the source of V, J and clone size, and D and trimming were worked out from the DNA. In all, the sample holds some 6,100 clones, and around 84% of those were seen once. The ten biggest clones cover about 8.2% of the sample.

Collaborating institutions collected whole blood in K2EDTA tubes following their own protocols. For TCRbeta analysis, collaborators shipped samples in one of three forms: frozen whole blood, isolated PBMCs, or DNA extracted from either of those sample types. The germline V gene encodes CDR1 SGHAT and CDR2 FQNNGV. The CDR3, from cysteine to phenylalanine, totals 16 residues. The read is trimmed to its CDR3 DNA, 48 bases read in frame from base 1. V loses 5 bases of germline sequence and J loses 5 bases, and the interval between the two ends is 22 bases. General conclusions and limits of the study: How much clinical and demographic metadata was included differed by source and by participant, and the metadata was provided uncurated.

The specimen sequenced was peripheral blood. This receptor was obtained from a human donor with active COVID-19. The donor label of this sample is uncertain. The sequence joins TRBV11-2 to TRBJ2-7, with a weak D call of TRBD2 (7 bases match). The nucleotides read TGTGCCAGCAGCCGGGGGGCTGGGACACCTCTCGACGAGCAGTACTTC. Its protein is CASSRGAGTPLDEQYF.